A selection of T cell receptor beta chains follows, all from one sample in a study of T cell responses to AZD1222 COVID-19 vaccine. Measured with immunoSEQ multiplex PCR; TCRdb has only the in-frame clones, and not every one. The listing records about 140,000 clones. Sequenced sample: peripheral blood. These receptors originate from an adult in good health. Each CDR3 is given with its conserved first and last residue. D genes are given only for firm matches.

J gene: TRBJ1-5
CDR3 length: 12
D gene: -
V gene: TRBV28
CDR3 DNA: TGTGCCAGCAGCCCACCGGATCAGCCCCAGCATTTT
CDR3 protein: CASSPPDQPQHF

J gene: TRBJ1-2
CDR3 length: 16
D gene: -
V gene: TRBV7-2
CDR3 DNA: TGTGCCAGCAGCACCGCCGTGGGGGGACTAAACTATGGCTACACCTTC
CDR3 protein: CASSTAVGGLNYGYTF

J gene: TRBJ2-7
CDR3 length: 14
D gene: TRBD1
V gene: TRBV9
CDR3 DNA: TGTGCCAGCAGTCCTCGGACAGGGAGCTACGAGCAGTACTTC
CDR3 protein: CASSPRTGSYEQYF

J gene: TRBJ1-4
CDR3 length: 15
D gene: -
V gene: TRBV15
CDR3 DNA: TGTGCCACCAGCATGAAAGGTTCAACTAATGAAAAACTGTTTTTT
CDR3 protein: CATSMKGSTNEKLFF

J gene: TRBJ1-1
CDR3 length: 14
D gene: -
V gene: TRBV15
CDR3 DNA: TGTGCCACCAGCAGAGATGCAGGAGCTAGCGAAGCTTTCTTT
CDR3 protein: CATSRDAGASEAFF

J gene: TRBJ1-2
CDR3 length: 14
D gene: TRBD1
V gene: TRBV6-5
CDR3 DNA: TGTGCCAGCAACCCGCAGGGGGGGGCGATCGGCTACACCTTC
CDR3 protein: CASNPQGGAIGYTF

J gene: TRBJ1-4
CDR3 length: 13
D gene: TRBD1
V gene: TRBV12-5
CDR3 DNA: TGTGCTAGTGGGCGGGACAGCAATGAAAAACTGTTTTTT
CDR3 protein: CASGRDSNEKLFF

J gene: TRBJ2-2
CDR3 length: 14
D gene: -
V gene: TRBV19
CDR3 DNA: TGTGCCAGTAGTATAGGCCCGAACACCGGGGAGCTGTTTTTT
CDR3 protein: CASSIGPNTGELFF

J gene: TRBJ1-6
CDR3 length: 15
D gene: -
V gene: TRBV19
CDR3 DNA: TGTGCCAGTAGTATAGGCCGGCCTATTGGTTCACCCCTCCACTTT
CDR3 protein: CASSIGRPIGSPLHF

J gene: TRBJ1-2
CDR3 length: 15
D gene: TRBD1
V gene: TRBV3-1/TRBV3-2
CDR3 DNA: TGTGCCAGCCACAGGGGAGGGGGGCCTAACTATGGCTACACCTTC
CDR3 protein: CASHRGGGPNYGYTF

J gene: TRBJ1-2
CDR3 length: 15
D gene: -
V gene: TRBV4-3
CDR3 DNA: TGCGCCAGCAGCCAAGATCCAGAATCTCCCTATGGCTACACCTTC
CDR3 protein: CASSQDPESPYGYTF

J gene: TRBJ1-4
CDR3 length: 15
D gene: TRBD1
V gene: TRBV5-1
CDR3 DNA: TGCGCCAGCAGCATAGGGGGCGCCGGTGGAGAAAAACTGTTTTTT
CDR3 protein: CASSIGGAGGEKLFF

J gene: TRBJ2-3
CDR3 length: 15
D gene: -
V gene: TRBV5-6
CDR3 DNA: TGTGCCAGCAGCTTGGACTGGGCTAGCACAGATACGCAGTATTTT
CDR3 protein: CASSLDWASTDTQYF

J gene: TRBJ1-5
CDR3 length: 15
D gene: -
V gene: TRBV12-5
CDR3 DNA: TGTGCTAGTGGTCCACCGACAGGTAGCAATCAGCCCCAGCATTTT
CDR3 protein: CASGPPTGSNQPQHF

J gene: TRBJ2-1
CDR3 length: 17
D gene: TRBD2
V gene: TRBV7-8
CDR3 DNA: TGTGCCAGCAGCCCGGGACTAGCGAGAAGCTCCTACAATGAGCAGTTCTTC
CDR3 protein: CASSPGLARSSYNEQFF

J gene: TRBJ1-2
CDR3 length: 13
D gene: TRBD1
V gene: TRBV15
CDR3 DNA: TGTGCCACCAGCTCAGGGGGGGACTATGGCTACACCTTC
CDR3 protein: CATSSGGDYGYTF

J gene: TRBJ2-1
CDR3 length: 16
D gene: TRBD2
V gene: TRBV6-2/TRBV6-3
CDR3 DNA: TGTGCCAGCAGTCCCCATAGCGGGGGGGCCTACAATGAGCAGTTCTTC
CDR3 protein: CASSPHSGGAYNEQFF

J gene: TRBJ1-5
CDR3 length: 16
D gene: -
V gene: TRBV5-5
CDR3 DNA: TGTGCCAGCAGCTTAGAAATTCGGGACGGAATTCTGCCCCAGCATTTT
CDR3 protein: CASSLEIRDGILPQHF

J gene: TRBJ1-2
CDR3 length: 13
D gene: -
V gene: TRBV11-2
CDR3 DNA: TGTGCCAGCAGCTTAGGAAAGGCCGGGTCCCACACCTTC
CDR3 protein: CASSLGKAGSHTF

J gene: TRBJ2-2
CDR3 length: 14
D gene: -
V gene: TRBV7-2
CDR3 DNA: TGTGCCAGCAGCAACGGACAGAACGCCGGGGAGCTGTTTTTT
CDR3 protein: CASSNGQNAGELFF

J gene: TRBJ2-2
CDR3 length: 17
D gene: -
V gene: TRBV9
CDR3 DNA: TGTGCCAGCAGCGCCCCACTGGACAGATTGAACACCGGGGAGCTGTTTTTT
CDR3 protein: CASSAPLDRLNTGELFF

J gene: TRBJ2-1
CDR3 length: 15
D gene: -
V gene: TRBV29-1
CDR3 DNA: TGCAGCGTTGAGGACCAGGGGTGGTCCCACAATGAGCAGTTCTTC
CDR3 protein: CSVEDQGWSHNEQFF

J gene: TRBJ2-1
CDR3 length: 18
D gene: TRBD2
V gene: TRBV7-9
CDR3 DNA: TGTGCCAGCAGCTTAGGCCATCGTTGGACTAGCGAATCCAATGAGCAGTTCTTC
CDR3 protein: CASSLGHRWTSESNEQFF